The sample holds many counts of the clone carrying this T cell receptor beta chain. Its antigen is undetermined. This specimen comes from a study of CD8 T cells in ankylosing spondylitis. Germline V gene lookup returns CDR1 ENHRY and CDR2 SYGVKD. The CDR3 spans 15 residues. Deletions cut 0 bases from V and 7 bases from J, with 13 bases between. TCRdb redid the calling of the 5' RACE reads with MiXCR, one entry per CDR3 protein. The repertoire holds 100,000 to 150,000 distinct CDR3 sequences, 9.3% seen once, with roughly 3.4% in the top ten. Study outcomes and limitations: Disease-associated clonotypes exhibited CD8+ identity and were relatively infrequent in peripheral blood. Blood of patients with ankylosing spondylitis appeared to be characterized by a TCR beta motif of several highly homologous variants.

The V call is TRBV10-3, the J call TRBJ2-1; D possibly matches TRBD1 or TRBD2 (5 bases each). Sequenced sample: blood, either unsorted or a sorted T cell fraction (not recorded which). The clonotype originates from a male donor with ankylosing spondylitis or in good health (not recorded which). The CDR3 DNA reads as TGTGCCATCAGTGAGTCGGCAGGAGAGGGGAATGAGCAGTTCTTC. Protein sequence: CAISESAGEGNEQFF.